This T cell receptor beta chain was sequenced in a study of T cells in Graves' hyperthyroidism and ophthalmopathy. This clonotype has at least ten counts. Its specificity is not known. Whole-study results and caveats: In the analysis, a 13 V-J model separated ophthalmopathy from stable hyperthyroidism.

Amplification of TCR beta CDR3 regions used RNA as the template. The study used the HTBI primer set for a first-round RT-PCR of the TCR CDR3. TCRdb processed the multiplex PCR reads anew with MiXCR; each CDR3 protein has one entry. The sample has about 640,000 distinct CDR3 sequences, less than 25% seen once. V lost 6 bases to trimming and J lost 2 bases; unmatched junction nucleotides: 8. The germline V gene has CDR1 DFQATT and CDR2 SNEGSKA (reference sequence). This CDR3 has 15 amino acids. Sequencing was done on a sample of blood. This chain links TRBV20-1 with TRBJ2-5, with 11 bases lining up with TRBD2. This clonotype was obtained from a man younger than 40 with Graves' ophthalmopathy. CDR3 DNA: TGCAGTGCCTTACCGACTAGCGGGGCTCAAGAGACCCAGTACTTC. It specifies CSALPTSGAQETQYF.